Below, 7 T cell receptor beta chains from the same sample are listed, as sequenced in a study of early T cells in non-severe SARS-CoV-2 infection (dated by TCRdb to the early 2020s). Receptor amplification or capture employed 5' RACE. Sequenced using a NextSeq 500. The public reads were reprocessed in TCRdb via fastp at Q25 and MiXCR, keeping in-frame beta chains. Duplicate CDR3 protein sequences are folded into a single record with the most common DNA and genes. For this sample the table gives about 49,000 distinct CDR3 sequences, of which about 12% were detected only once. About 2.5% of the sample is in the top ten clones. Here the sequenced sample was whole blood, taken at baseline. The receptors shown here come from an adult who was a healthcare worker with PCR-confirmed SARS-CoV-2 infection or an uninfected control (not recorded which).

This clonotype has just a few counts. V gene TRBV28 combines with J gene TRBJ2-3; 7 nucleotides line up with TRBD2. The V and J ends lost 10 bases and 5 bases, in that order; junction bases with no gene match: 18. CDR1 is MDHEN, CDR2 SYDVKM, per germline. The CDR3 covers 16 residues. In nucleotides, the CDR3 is TGTGCCACCCTATTGGCCGGGGCGGGAGTAAGAGATACGCAGTATTTT. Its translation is CATLLAGAGVRDTQYF.

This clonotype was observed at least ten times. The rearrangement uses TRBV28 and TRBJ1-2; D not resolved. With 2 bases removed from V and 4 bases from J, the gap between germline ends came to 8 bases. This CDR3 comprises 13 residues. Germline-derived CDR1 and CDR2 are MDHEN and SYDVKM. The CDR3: CASSLPVSYGYTF. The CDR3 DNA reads TGTGCCAGCAGTTTACCGGTCAGCTATGGCTACACCTTC.

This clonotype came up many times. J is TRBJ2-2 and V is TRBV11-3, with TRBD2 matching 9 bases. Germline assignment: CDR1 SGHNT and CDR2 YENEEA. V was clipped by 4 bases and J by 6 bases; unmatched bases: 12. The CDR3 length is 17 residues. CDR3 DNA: TGTGCCAGCAGCTCCTGGAAGGCTAGCGGGATAGCCGGGGAGCTGTTTTTT. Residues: CASSSWKASGIAGELFF.

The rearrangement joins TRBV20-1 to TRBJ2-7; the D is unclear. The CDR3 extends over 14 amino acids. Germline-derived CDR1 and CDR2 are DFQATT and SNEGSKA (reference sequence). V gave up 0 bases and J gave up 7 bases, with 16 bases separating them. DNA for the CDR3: TGCAGTGCTAGAGAAGGCGGCCCCCTGGGGGAGCAGTACTTC. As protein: CSAREGGPLGEQYF.

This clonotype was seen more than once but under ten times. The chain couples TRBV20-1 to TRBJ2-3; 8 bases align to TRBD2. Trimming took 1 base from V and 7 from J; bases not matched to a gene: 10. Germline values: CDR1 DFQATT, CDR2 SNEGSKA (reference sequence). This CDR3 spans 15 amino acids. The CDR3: CSARGSGSWVNTQYF. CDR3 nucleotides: TGCAGTGCTAGAGGAAGCGGGAGTTGGGTGAATACGCAGTATTTT.

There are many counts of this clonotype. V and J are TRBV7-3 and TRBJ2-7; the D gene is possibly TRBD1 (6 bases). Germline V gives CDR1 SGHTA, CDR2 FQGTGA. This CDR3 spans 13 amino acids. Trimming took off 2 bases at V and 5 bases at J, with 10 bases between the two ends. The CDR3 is CASSLYRADEQYF. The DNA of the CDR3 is TGTGCCAGCAGCTTATACAGGGCCGACGAGCAGTACTTC.

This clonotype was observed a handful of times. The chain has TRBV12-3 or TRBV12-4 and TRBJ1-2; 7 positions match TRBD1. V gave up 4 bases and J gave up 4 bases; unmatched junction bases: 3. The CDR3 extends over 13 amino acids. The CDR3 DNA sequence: TGTGCCAGCAGTTCAACAGGGGTCTATGGCTACACCTTC. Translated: CASSSTGVYGYTF.